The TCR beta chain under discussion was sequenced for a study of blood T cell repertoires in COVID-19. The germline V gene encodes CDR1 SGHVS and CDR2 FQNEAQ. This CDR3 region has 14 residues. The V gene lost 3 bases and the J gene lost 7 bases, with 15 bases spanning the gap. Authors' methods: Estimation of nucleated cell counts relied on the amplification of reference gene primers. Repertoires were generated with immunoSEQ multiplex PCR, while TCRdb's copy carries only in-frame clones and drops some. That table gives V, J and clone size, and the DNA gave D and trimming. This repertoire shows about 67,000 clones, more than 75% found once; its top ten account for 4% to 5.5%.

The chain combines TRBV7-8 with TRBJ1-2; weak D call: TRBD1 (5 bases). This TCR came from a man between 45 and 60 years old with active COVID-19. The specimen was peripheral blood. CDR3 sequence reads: CASSFEGGAGGYTF. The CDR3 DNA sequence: TGTGCCAGCAGCTTTGAGGGAGGGGCAGGTGGCTACACCTTC.